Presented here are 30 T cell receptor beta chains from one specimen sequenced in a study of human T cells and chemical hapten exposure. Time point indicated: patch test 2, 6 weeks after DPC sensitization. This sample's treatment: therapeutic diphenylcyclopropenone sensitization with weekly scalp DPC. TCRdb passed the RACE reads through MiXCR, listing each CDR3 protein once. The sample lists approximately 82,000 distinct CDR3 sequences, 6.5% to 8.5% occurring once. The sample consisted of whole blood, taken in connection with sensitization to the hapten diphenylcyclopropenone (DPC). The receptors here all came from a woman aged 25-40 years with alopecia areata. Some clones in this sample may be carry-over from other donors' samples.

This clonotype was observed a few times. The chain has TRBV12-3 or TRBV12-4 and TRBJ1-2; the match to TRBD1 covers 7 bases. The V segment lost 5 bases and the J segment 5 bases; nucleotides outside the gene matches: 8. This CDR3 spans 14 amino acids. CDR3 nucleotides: TGTGCCAGCAGTGCCCAACAGGGGAGGTATGGCTACACCTTC. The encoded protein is CASSAQQGRYGYTF.

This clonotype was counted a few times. CDR3 bases: TGTGCCACCAGCAGAGAGGGAGTCGGTAATGAAAAACTGTTTTTT. Protein: CATSREGVGNEKLFF. The J gene is TRBJ1-4, the V gene TRBV15; no firm D call. The length of the CDR3 is 15 residues. Per germline, CDR1 LNHNV and CDR2 YYDKDF (reference sequence). The V end lost 0 bases, the J end lost 4 bases, and 9 bases lay between the germline ends.

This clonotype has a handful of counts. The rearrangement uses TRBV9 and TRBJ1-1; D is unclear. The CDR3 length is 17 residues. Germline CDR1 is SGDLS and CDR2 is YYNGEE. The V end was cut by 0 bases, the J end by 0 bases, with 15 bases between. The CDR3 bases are TGTGCCAGCAGCGTAGGGGGAGCAGGAACCCTGAACACTGAAGCTTTCTTT. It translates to CASSVGGAGTLNTEAFF.

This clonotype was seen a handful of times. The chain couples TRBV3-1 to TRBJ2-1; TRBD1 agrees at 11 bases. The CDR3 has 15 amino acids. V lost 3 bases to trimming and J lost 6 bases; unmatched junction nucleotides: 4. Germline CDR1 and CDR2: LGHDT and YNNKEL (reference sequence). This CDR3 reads CASSQSGTGGNEQFF. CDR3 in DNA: TGTGCCAGCAGCCAGTCCGGGACAGGGGGCAATGAGCAGTTCTTC.

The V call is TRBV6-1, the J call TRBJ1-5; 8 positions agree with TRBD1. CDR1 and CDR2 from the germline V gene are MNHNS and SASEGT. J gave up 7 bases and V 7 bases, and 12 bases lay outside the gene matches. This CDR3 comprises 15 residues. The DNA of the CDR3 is TGTGCCAGCAAGGTCGACAGGGGATTAAAACAGCCCCAGCATTTT. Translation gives CASKVDRGLKQPQHF.

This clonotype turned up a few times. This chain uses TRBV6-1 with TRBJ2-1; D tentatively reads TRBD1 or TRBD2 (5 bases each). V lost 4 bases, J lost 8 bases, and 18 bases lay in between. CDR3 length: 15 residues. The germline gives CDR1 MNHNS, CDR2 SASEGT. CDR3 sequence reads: CASSGGSGRKDEQFF. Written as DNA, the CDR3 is TGTGCCAGCAGTGGAGGGTCAGGGAGAAAGGATGAGCAGTTCTTC.

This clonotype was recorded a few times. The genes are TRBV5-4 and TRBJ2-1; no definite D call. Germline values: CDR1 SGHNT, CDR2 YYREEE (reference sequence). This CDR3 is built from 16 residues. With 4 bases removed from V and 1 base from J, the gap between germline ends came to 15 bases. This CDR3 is CASSTKSGGSYNEQFF. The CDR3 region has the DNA TGTGCCAGCAGCACGAAATCAGGTGGATCCTACAATGAGCAGTTCTTC. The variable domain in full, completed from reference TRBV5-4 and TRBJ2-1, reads ETGVTQSPTHLIKTRGQQVTLRCSSQSGHNTVSWYQQALGQGPQFIFQYYREEENGRGNFPPRFSGLQFPNYSSELNVNALELDDSALYLCASSTKSGGSYNEQFFGPGTRLTVL.

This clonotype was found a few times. CDR3: CASSSMGQGIIAGANVLTF. The CDR3 DNA follows: TGTGCCAGCAGCTCGATGGGACAGGGAATTATCGCTGGGGCCAACGTCCTGACTTTC. The chain links TRBV5-6 to TRBJ2-6; 9 bases map to TRBD1. Germline assignment: CDR1 SGHDT and CDR2 YYEEEE. There are 19 residues in the CDR3. V trimming: 3 bases; J trimming: 2 bases; junction bases outside the gene matches: 12.

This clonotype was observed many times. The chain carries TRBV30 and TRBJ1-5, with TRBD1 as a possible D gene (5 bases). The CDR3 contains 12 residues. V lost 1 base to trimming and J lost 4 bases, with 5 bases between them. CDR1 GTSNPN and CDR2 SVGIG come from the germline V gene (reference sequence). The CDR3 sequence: CAWSGGNQPQHF. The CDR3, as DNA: TGTGCCTGGAGTGGGGGGAATCAGCCCCAGCATTTT.

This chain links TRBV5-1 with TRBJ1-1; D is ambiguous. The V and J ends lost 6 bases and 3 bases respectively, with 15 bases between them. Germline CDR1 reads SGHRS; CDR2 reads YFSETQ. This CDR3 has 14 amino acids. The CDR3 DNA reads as TGCGCCAGCAAGGGCGTCCGCGGGGACACTGAAGCTTTCTTT. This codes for CASKGVRGDTEAFF.

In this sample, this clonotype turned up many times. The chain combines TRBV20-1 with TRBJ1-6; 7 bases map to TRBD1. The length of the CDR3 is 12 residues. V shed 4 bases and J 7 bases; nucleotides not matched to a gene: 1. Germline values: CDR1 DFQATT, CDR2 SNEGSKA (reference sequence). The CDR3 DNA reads TGCAGTGCTACACAGGGGAATTCACCCCTCCACTTT. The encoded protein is CSATQGNSPLHF.

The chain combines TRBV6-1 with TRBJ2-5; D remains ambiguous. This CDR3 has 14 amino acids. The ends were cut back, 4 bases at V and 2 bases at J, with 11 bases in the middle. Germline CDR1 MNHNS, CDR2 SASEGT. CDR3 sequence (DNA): TGTGCCAGCAGTGTTAGCAGCCGGCAAGAGACCCAGTACTTC. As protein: CASSVSSRQETQYF.

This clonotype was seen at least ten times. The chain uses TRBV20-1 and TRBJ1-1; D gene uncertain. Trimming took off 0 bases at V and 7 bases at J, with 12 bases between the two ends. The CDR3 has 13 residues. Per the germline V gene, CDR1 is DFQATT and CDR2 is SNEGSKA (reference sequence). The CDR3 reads CSARESRTFEAFF. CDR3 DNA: TGCAGTGCTAGAGAGTCCCGGACTTTTGAAGCTTTCTTT.

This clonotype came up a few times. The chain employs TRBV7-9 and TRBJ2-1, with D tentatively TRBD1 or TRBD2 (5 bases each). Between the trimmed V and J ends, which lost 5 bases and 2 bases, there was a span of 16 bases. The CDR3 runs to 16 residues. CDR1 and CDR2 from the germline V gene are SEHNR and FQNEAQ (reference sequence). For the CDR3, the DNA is TGTGCCAGCAGCCCAAGCTGGGGGATCGCCTACAATGAGCAGTTCTTC. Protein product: CASSPSWGIAYNEQFF.

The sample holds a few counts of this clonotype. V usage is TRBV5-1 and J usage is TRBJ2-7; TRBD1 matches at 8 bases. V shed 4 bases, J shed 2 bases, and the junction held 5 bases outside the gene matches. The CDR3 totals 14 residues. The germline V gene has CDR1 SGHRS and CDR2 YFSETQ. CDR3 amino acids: CASSLGTGAYEQYF. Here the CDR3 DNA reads TGCGCCAGCAGCCTAGGGACAGGAGCCTACGAGCAGTACTTC.

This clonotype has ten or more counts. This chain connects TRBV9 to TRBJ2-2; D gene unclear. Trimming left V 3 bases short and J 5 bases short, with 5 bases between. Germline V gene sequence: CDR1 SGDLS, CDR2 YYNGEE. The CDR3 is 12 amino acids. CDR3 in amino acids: CASSGKTGELFF. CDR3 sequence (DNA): TGTGCCAGCAGCGGGAAAACCGGGGAGCTGTTTTTT. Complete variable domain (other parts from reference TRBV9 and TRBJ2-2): DSGVTQTPKHLITATGQRVTLRCSPRSGDLSVYWYQQSLDQGLQFLIQYYNGEERAKGNILERFSAQQFPDLHSELNLSSLELGDSALYFCASSGKTGELFFGEGSRLTVL.

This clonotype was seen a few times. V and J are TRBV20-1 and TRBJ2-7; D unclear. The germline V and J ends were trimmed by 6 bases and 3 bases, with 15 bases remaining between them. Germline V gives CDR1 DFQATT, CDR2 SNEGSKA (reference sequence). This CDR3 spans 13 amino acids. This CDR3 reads CSALHSLGYEQYF. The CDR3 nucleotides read TGCAGTGCCCTACATAGTTTGGGCTACGAGCAGTACTTC.

CDR3 DNA sequence: TGTGCCAGCAGTTTGGGGCCGGCGGCGGGGACTGAAGCTTTCTTT. It specifies CASSLGPAAGTEAFF. The V gene is TRBV27, the J gene TRBJ1-1; D might be TRBD1 (5 bases). CDR1 and CDR2 (germline): MNHEY, SMNVEV (reference sequence). Trimming took 3 bases from V and 5 from J, leaving 16 bases between them. There are 15 residues in the CDR3.

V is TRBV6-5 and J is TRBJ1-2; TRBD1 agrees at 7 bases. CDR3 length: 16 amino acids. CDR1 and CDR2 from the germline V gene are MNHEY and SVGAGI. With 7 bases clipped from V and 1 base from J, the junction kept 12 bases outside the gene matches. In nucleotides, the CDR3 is TGTGCCAGCACCCAACAGGGGCACCCTTTTAACTATGGCTACACCTTC. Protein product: CASTQQGHPFNYGYTF.

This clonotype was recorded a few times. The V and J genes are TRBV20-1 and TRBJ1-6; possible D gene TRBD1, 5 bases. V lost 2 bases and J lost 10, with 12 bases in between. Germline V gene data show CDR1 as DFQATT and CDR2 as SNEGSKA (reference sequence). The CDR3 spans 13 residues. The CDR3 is CSARSQGNSPLHF. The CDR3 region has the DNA TGCAGTGCTAGAAGTCAGGGTAACTCACCCCTCCACTTT.

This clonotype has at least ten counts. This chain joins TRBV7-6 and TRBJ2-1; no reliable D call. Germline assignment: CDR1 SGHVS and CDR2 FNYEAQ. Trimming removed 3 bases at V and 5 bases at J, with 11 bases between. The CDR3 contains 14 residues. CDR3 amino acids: CASSFWLDDNEQFF. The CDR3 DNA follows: TGTGCCAGCAGCTTTTGGCTAGACGACAATGAGCAGTTCTTC.

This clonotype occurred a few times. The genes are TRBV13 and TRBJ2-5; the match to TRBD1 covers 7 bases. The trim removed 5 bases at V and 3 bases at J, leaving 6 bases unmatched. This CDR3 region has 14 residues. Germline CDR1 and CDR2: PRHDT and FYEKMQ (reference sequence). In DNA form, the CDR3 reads TGTGCCAGCAGCATTGGACAGGCGGAAGAGACCCAGTACTTC. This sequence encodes CASSIGQAEETQYF.

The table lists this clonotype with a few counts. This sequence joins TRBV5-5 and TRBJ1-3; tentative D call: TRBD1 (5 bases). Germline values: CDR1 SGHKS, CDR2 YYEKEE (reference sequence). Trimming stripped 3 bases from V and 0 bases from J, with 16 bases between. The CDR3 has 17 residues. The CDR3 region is CASSSSRDDLSGNTIYF. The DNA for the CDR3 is TGTGCCAGCAGCTCCTCCCGGGACGACCTCTCTGGAAACACCATATATTTT.

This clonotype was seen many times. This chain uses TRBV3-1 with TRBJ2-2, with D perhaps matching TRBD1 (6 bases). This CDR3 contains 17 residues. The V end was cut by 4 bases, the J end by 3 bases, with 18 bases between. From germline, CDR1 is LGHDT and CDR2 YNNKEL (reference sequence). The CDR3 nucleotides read TGTGCCAGCAGCCTAACCACCGGGACATCCTACACCGGGGAGCTGTTTTTT. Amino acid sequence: CASSLTTGTSYTGELFF.

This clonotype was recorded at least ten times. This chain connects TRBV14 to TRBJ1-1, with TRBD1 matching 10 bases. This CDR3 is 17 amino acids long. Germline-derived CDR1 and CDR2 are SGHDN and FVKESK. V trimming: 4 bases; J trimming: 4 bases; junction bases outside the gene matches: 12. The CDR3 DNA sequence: TGTGCCAGCAGCCCCTCCCCCGGGACAGGGGTTTTCACTGAAGCTTTCTTT. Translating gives CASSPSPGTGVFTEAFF. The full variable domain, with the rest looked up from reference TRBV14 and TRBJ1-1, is EAGVTQFPSHSVIEKGQTVTLRCDPISGHDNLYWYRRVMGKEIKFLLHFVKESKQDESGMPNNRFLAERTGGTYSTLKVQPAELEDSGVYFCASSPSPGTGVFTEAFFGQGTRLTVV.

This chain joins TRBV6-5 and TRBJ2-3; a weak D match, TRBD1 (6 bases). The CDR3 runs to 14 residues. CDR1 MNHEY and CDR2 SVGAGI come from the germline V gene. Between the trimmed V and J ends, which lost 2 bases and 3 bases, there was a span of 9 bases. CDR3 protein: CASSYRQGTDTQYF. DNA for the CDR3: TGTGCCAGCAGTTACCGGCAGGGGACAGATACGCAGTATTTT.

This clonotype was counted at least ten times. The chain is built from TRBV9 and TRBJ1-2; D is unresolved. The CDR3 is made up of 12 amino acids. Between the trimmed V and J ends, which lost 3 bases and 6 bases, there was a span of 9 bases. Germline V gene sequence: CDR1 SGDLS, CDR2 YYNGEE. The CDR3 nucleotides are TGTGCCAGCAGCGAGGGAGAGCATGGCTACACCTTC. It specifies CASSEGEHGYTF.

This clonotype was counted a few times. The CDR3: CSVVRDTEAFF. CDR3 sequence (DNA): TGCAGCGTTGTCAGGGACACTGAAGCTTTCTTT. This sequence joins TRBV29-1 and TRBJ1-1; D perhaps matches TRBD1 (5 bases). Per germline, CDR1 SQVTM and CDR2 ANQGSEA. V lost 4 bases and J lost 3, with 6 bases in between. This CDR3 spans 11 amino acids. The whole variable domain, remainder taken from reference TRBV29-1 and TRBJ1-1, is SAVISQKPSRDICQRGTSLTIQCQVDSQVTMMFWYRQQPGQSLTLIATANQGSEATYESGFVIDKFPISRPNLTFSTLTVSNMSPEDSSIYLCSVVRDTEAFFGQGTRLTVV.

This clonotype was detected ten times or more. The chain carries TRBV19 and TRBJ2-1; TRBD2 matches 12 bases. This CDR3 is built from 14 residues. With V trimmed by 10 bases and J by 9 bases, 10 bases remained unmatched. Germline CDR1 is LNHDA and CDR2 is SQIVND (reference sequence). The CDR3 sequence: CATTSGGTLGEQFF. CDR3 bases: TGTGCCACTACTAGCGGGGGGACTCTGGGTGAGCAGTTCTTC.

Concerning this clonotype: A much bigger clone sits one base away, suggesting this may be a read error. The CDR3 protein is CASSLRTLNAEAFF. The DNA of the CDR3 is TGTGCCAGCAGCTTGCGGACATTGAACGCTGAAGCTTTCTTT. The gene calls are TRBV5-4 and TRBJ1-1; TRBD1 might be the D (5 bases). The CDR3 is 14 amino acids. Looked up from germline, CDR1 is SGHNT and CDR2 is YYREEE (reference sequence).